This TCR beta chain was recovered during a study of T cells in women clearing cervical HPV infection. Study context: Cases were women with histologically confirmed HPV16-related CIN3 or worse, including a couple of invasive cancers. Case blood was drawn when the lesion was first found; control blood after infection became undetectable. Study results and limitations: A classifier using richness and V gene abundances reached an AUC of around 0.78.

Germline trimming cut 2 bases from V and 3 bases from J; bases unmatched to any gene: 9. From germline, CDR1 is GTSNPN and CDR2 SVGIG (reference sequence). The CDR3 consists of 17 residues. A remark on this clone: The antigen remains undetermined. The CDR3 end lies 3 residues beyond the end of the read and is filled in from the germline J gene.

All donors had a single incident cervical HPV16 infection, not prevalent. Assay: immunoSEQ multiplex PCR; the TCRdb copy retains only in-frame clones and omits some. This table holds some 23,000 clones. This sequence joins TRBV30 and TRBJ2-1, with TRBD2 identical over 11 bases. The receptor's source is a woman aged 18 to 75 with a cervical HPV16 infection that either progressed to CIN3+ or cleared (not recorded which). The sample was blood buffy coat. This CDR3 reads CAWSPYSGTSGYNEQFF. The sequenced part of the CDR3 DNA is TGTGCCTGGAGTCCCTACTCCGGGACTAGCGGCTACAATGAG. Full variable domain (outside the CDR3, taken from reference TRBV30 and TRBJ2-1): SQTIHQWPATLVQPVGSPLSLECTVEGTSNPNLYWYRQAAGRGLQLLFYSVGIGQISSEVPQNLSASRPQDRQFILSSKKLLLSDSGFYLCAWSPYSGTSGYNEQFFGPGTRLTVL.